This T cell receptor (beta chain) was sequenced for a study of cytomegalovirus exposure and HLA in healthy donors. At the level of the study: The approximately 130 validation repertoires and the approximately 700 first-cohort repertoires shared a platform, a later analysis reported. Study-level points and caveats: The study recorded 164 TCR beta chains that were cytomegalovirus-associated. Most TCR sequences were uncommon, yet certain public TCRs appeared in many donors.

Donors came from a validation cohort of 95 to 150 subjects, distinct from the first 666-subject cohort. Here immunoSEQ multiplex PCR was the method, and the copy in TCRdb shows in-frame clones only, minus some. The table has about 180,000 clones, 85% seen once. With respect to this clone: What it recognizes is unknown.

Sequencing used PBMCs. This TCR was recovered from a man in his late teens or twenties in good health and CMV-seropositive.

The CDR3 region is CASSLGQGDTEAFF. The CDR3 DNA follows: TGTGCCAGCAGCTTAGGGCAGGGGGACACTGAAGCTTTCTTT. The V call is TRBV7-9, the J call TRBJ1-1; 7 nucleotides align to TRBD1. CDR1 SEHNR and CDR2 FQNEAQ come from the germline V gene (reference sequence). This CDR3 contains 14 residues. The J segment lost 3 bases and the V segment lost 1 base, leaving 2 bases of the junction unmatched.